The rows below give T cell receptor beta chains drawn from one sample of a study of blood T cell repertoires in COVID-19. Data came from immunoSEQ multiplex PCR; TCRdb stores just in-frame clones and leaves some out. The sample includes about 320,000 clones, more than 70% seen only once; the top ten take approximately 1.6%. Sequences were obtained from peripheral blood. The receptors stem from a woman younger than 45 with COVID-19, enrolled during active disease. Both conserved end residues are part of each CDR3. A D gene is named only where the DNA matches it firmly. A row's size may be missing; if present it is once, few, many or a size class.

clone_size j_call v_call d_call cdr3_nt cdr3_aa
NA TRBJ1-2 TRBV21-1 NA TGTGCCAGCAGCAAGCCCGTGGACATATACCCCTATGGCTACACCTTC CASSKPVDIYPYGYTF
once TRBJ1-1 TRBV16 NA TGTGCCAGCAGCCAATTTTCCTTCGCGATCAGGTCGGATCACACTGAAGCTTTCTTT CASSQFSFAIRSDHTEAFF
NA TRBJ2-7 TRBV30 TRBD2 TGTGCCTGGGGACCTGTGGGGGTTAGCGGGGTCTACGAGCAGTACTTC CAWGPVGVSGVYEQYF
NA TRBJ1-1 TRBV2 TRBD1 TGTGCCAGCAGTCAGGGACAGAGTGAAATGGAAGCTTTCTTT CASSQGQSEMEAFF
NA TRBJ2-1 TRBV9 TRBD2 TGTGCCAGCAGCGTAGAGGACCCTTCCTTTAGCGGGGGAGACAATGAGCAGTTCTTC CASSVEDPSFSGGDNEQFF
NA TRBJ1-5 TRBV10-2 TRBD1 TGCGCCAGCAACTCGGGACAGGGATTTCAGCCCCAGCATTTT CASNSGQGFQPQHF
NA TRBJ2-5 TRBV9 NA TGTGCCAGCAGCGTAGGTGGAGGGGTCGCGGAGACCCAGTACTTC CASSVGGGVAETQYF
NA TRBJ1-1 TRBV6-5 NA TGTGCCAGCAGTCGTCAGGGGAACACTGAAGCTTTCTTT CASSRQGNTEAFF
NA TRBJ2-2 TRBV24-1 NA TGTGCCACCAGTGATTTGAGGGGGTCTAGGACCGGGGAGCTGTTTTTT CATSDLRGSRTGELFF
NA TRBJ1-2 TRBV6-6 TRBD1 TGTGCCAGCAGTTACGGCGGGGCCAGGGGGCACTATGGCTACACCTTC CASSYGGARGHYGYTF
NA TRBJ1-2 TRBV7-9 TRBD1 TGTGCCAGCAGCACCGACAGGGCCGAAGGCTACACCTTC CASSTDRAEGYTF
NA TRBJ1-2 TRBV19 TRBD1 TGTGCCAGTAGTAACGACAGGGGGCGAAATGGCTACACCTTC CASSNDRGRNGYTF
NA TRBJ1-6 TRBV4-2 NA TGTGCCAGCAGCCTATCAGGGTCATGGAATAATTCACCCCTCCACTTT CASSLSGSWNNSPLHF
NA TRBJ2-2 TRBV10-1 TRBD2 TGCGCCAGCAGTGACGATCCTAGCGGGGGGTCGAACACCGGGGAGCTGTTTTTT CASSDDPSGGSNTGELFF
few TRBJ1-1 TRBV10-2 NA TGCGCCAGCAGAACAGGGCGGGACACTGAAGCTTTCTTT CASRTGRDTEAFF
NA TRBJ2-5 TRBV7-6 TRBD1 TGTGCCAGCAGACCTGGACAGGGCAGCGAGACCCAGTACTTC CASRPGQGSETQYF
NA TRBJ2-5 TRBV2 TRBD2 TGTGCCAGCAGTGAAGGCGCAGTAGCGGGGGGTGGGGAAGAGACCCAGTACTTC CASSEGAVAGGGEETQYF
NA TRBJ2-1 TRBV6-1 TRBD2 TGTGCCAGCAGTGACCTAGCGGGGGGGAACAATGAGCAGTTCTTC CASSDLAGGNNEQFF
NA TRBJ1-1 TRBV3-1/TRBV3-2 NA TGTGCCAGCAGCCCCGGGGTTCGGTCTGAAGCTTTCTTT CASSPGVRSEAFF
NA TRBJ1-1 TRBV24-1 NA TGTGCCACCAGTGTAGGCCAGGGCACTGAAGCTTTCTTT CATSVGQGTEAFF
NA TRBJ1-5 TRBV18 NA TGTGCCAGCTCACCACCGAGTGTCCAGCCCCAGCATTTT CASSPPSVQPQHF
NA TRBJ2-5 TRBV10-3 TRBD1 TGTGCCACCTCTGAGGGGGCGTCAGAGACCCAGTACTTC CATSEGASETQYF
once TRBJ2-2 TRBV19 NA TGTGCCAGTAGTATTAGCGGTGACGGGGAGCTGTTTTTT CASSISGDGELFF
NA TRBJ1-2 TRBV9 NA TGTGCCAGCAGCGTTCCCGGGAAGAGTGGCTACACCTTC CASSVPGKSGYTF
NA TRBJ2-7 TRBV5-4 NA TGTGCCAGCAGCTTGGGGAACGGGTACGAGCAGTACTTC CASSLGNGYEQYF
NA TRBJ2-2 TRBV18 NA TGTGCCAGCTCACCACTTGGGAGTACAAAAACCGGGGAGCTGTTTTTT CASSPLGSTKTGELFF
NA TRBJ2-7 TRBV20-1 TRBD1 TGCAGTGCTAGTTCGGGACAGGGCTACGAGCAGTACTTC CSASSGQGYEQYF
once TRBJ1-3 TRBV5-1 NA TGCGCCAGCAGCGGACCTTCCGGGGTCTCCGGAAACACCATATATTTT CASSGPSGVSGNTIYF
NA TRBJ2-3 TRBV28 NA TGTGCCAGCCCGGGACACCTTAGCACAGATACGCAGTATTTT CASPGHLSTDTQYF